This T cell receptor beta chain was profiled in a study of regulatory T cells in long-lasting Graves disease. Study background: Persistence in Graves' disease denoted antithyroid drug use beyond 5 years alongside positive TSH receptor antibodies.

This CDR3 spans 19 amino acids. Per germline, CDR1 SGHRS and CDR2 YFSETQ. The V and J ends lost 0 bases and 2 bases respectively, with 24 bases between them. Construction of the TCR beta libraries employed iRepertoire HTBI primers in conjunction with Arm-PCR of CDR3 regions. Via MiXCR, TCRdb re-called the multiplex PCR reads, giving one row per CDR3 protein. The table records 400,000 to 450,000 distinct CDR3 sequences, 23% of them present only once. Broader study findings: With a few thousand shared public clonotypes, persistent patients exceeded new patients, who shared about a thousand. Persistent disease preferred TRBV28, TRBJ1-2 and TRBJ2-5. Persistent Graves' patients showed less TCR diversity than newly diagnosed patients showed.

Documented time point: persistent/refractory GD, antithyroid drugs over 5 years with positive TRAb. Extracted RNA from PBMCs served as the source of the TCR library. Concerning this clonotype: Its antigen is not known.

The sample consisted of peripheral blood mononuclear cells (PBMCs), taken when the disease was refractory, from a patient treated with antithyroid drugs. The receptor was derived from a female donor with Graves disease. The V call is TRBV5-1, the J call TRBJ2-7; TRBD1 might be the D (5 bases). The CDR3 spells CASSLVRTKVNRSPYEQYF. In DNA, the CDR3 is TGCGCCAGCAGCTTGGTCCGTACGAAGGTTAACAGGTCCCCCTACGAGCAGTACTTC.